These 13 T cell receptor beta chains originate from one sample sequenced in a study of STAT5B mutations in CD4+ large granular lymphocyte leukemia. TCRdb's table, derived via immunoSEQ multiplex PCR, lists solely in-frame clones and lacks some. The data contain 35,000 to 45,000 clones, 80% to 90% of them singletons. The sample comprised CD4+ T cells from blood buffy coats. These receptor sequences come from a human donor in good health.

The chain carries TRBV5-4 and TRBJ2-5; no clear D gene. Germline V CDR1 and CDR2: SGHNT, YYREEE (reference sequence). Trimming removed 5 bases from V and 5 bases from J, with 7 bases in between. This CDR3 region has 11 residues. The CDR3 spells CASSLRETQYF. CDR3 DNA: TGTGCCAGCAGTTTGAGGGAGACCCAGTACTTC.

The gene calls are TRBV5-4 and TRBJ1-2; the D is unclear. Germline V lookup: CDR1 SGHNT, CDR2 YYREEE (reference sequence). Trimming took 5 bases from V and 1 from J, leaving 15 bases between them. The CDR3 consists of 15 residues. CDR3 nucleotide sequence: TGTGCCAGCAGTCCGATAACCCTATTTAACTATGGCTACACCTTC. Its protein product is CASSPITLFNYGYTF.

V gene TRBV5-1 combines with J gene TRBJ2-1, with 11 bases that match TRBD2. The V gene's germline CDR1 is SGHRS and CDR2 YFSETQ. Trimming took 4 bases from V and 9 from J; bases not matched to a gene: 12. The CDR3 extends over 16 amino acids. CDR3 in amino acids: CASSAETLAGGGEQFF. CDR3 bases: TGCGCCAGCAGCGCAGAAACGCTAGCGGGGGGAGGTGAGCAGTTCTTC.

This rearrangement joins TRBV4-1 to TRBJ1-4; D is unresolved. CDR1 and CDR2 from the germline V gene are MGHRA and YSYEKL. The CDR3 is 11 residues long. V was clipped by 4 bases and J by 5 bases, with 2 bases between them. CDR3 amino acids: CASSLNEKLFF. DNA of the CDR3: TGCGCCAGCAGCCTCAATGAAAAACTGTTTTTT.

The chain links TRBV2 to TRBJ1-2, with D possibly matching TRBD1 (5 bases). The CDR3 contains 16 residues. V was trimmed by 6 bases and J by 8 bases, leaving 25 bases between them. Germline V lookup: CDR1 SNHLY, CDR2 FYNNEI. CDR3 residues: CASRADSTQGSLGYTF. In DNA, the CDR3 is TGTGCCAGCAGGGCTGACAGTACCCAGGGAAGCCTCGGCTACACCTTC. The variable domain in full, completed from reference TRBV2 and TRBJ1-2, reads EPEVTQTPSHQVTQMGQEVILRCVPISNHLYFYWYRQILGQKVEFLVSFYNNEISEKSEIFDDQFSVERPDGSNFTLKIRSTKLEDSAMYFCASRADSTQGSLGYTFGSGTRLTVV.

The chain combines TRBV11-2 with TRBJ2-7; a possible D gene is TRBD2 (6 bases). The V gene's germline CDR1 is SGHAT and CDR2 FQNNGV. This CDR3 is built from 14 residues. V gave up 5 bases and J gave up 0 bases, with 11 bases separating them. CDR3 loop: CASSPGRRSYEQYF. CDR3 sequence (DNA): TGTGCCAGCAGCCCGGGGAGGCGCTCCTACGAGCAGTACTTC.

This rearrangement joins TRBV5-1 to TRBJ2-7; no definite D call. The CDR3 runs to 13 residues. V shed 0 bases and J shed 3 bases, with 7 bases lying between them. Germline loops: CDR1 SGHRS, CDR2 YFSETQ. The CDR3 reads CASSLESFYEQYF. The CDR3 DNA is TGCGCCAGCAGCTTGGAGTCTTTCTACGAGCAGTACTTC.

The chain combines TRBV7-9 with TRBJ1-3; D is ambiguous. Trimming took off 5 bases at V and 2 bases at J, with 10 bases between the two ends. CDR3 length: 14 residues. CDR1 is SEHNR, CDR2 FQNEAQ, per germline (reference sequence). CDR3 coding DNA: TGTGCCAGCAGCCCCTCGGGTACTGGAAACACCATATATTTT. It specifies CASSPSGTGNTIYF. Drawing the rest from reference TRBV7-9 and TRBJ1-3, the complete variable domain is DTGVSQNPRHKITKRGQNVTFRCDPISEHNRLYWYRQTLGQGPEFLTYFQNEAQLEKSRLLSDRFSAERPKGSFSTLEIQRTEQGDSAMYLCASSPSGTGNTIYFGEGSWLTVV.

This clone was found a few times. This chain uses TRBV2 with TRBJ1-3; a possible D gene is TRBD1 (6 bases). The V gene's germline CDR1 is SNHLY and CDR2 FYNNEI. The CDR3 sequence is 14 residues long. V gave up 8 bases and J gave up 2 bases, with 13 bases separating them. CDR3 DNA sequence: TGTGCCAGCTACAAACAGGGCACTGGAAACACCATATATTTT. Protein: CASYKQGTGNTIYF.

The chain joins TRBV19 to TRBJ2-5; a weak D match, TRBD2 (6 bases). The germline gives CDR1 LNHDA, CDR2 SQIVND (reference sequence). V was clipped by 6 bases and J by 4 bases, with 12 bases between them. This CDR3 is built from 13 residues. In DNA form, the CDR3 reads TGTGCCAGTAGCAGGAGGGCGGGAGAGACCCAGTACTTC. Translated: CASSRRAGETQYF.

The chain carries TRBV10-3 and TRBJ2-7; 8 nucleotides agree with TRBD1. Germline assignment: CDR1 ENHRY and CDR2 SYGVKD. The V and J ends lost 11 bases and 5 bases, in that order; junction bases with no gene match: 11. CDR3 length: 13 amino acids. The CDR3 protein is CAARMQGANEQYF. Here the CDR3 DNA reads TGTGCCGCCCGGATGCAGGGGGCCAACGAGCAGTACTTC.

CDR3: CAWSAGGAAKNIQYF. The DNA of the CDR3 is TGTGCCTGGAGTGCGGGGGGGGCGGCCAAAAACATTCAGTACTTC. The V call is TRBV30, the J call TRBJ2-4; 8 bases match TRBD2. The CDR3 consists of 15 residues. CDR1 and CDR2 from the germline V gene are GTSNPN and SVGIG (reference sequence). Trimming cost V 1 base and J 1 base; bases outside gene matches: 3. Supplemented by reference TRBV30 and TRBJ2-4, the full variable domain reads SQTIHQWPATLVQPVGSPLSLECTVEGTSNPNLYWYRQAAGRGLQLLFYSVGIGQISSEVPQNLSASRPQDRQFILSSKKLLLSDSGFYLCAWSAGGAAKNIQYFGAGTRLSVL.

The DNA for the CDR3 is TGTGCCAGCAGTGAGAGGGGACTAGCGGGAGACATGTGGCAGTATTTT. Residues: CASSERGLAGDMWQYF. V usage is TRBV6-1 and J usage is TRBJ2-3, with 14 bases aligning to TRBD2. Germline CDR1 reads MNHNS; CDR2 reads SASEGT. With 3 bases clipped from V and 11 bases from J, the junction kept 10 bases outside the gene matches. The CDR3 runs 16 residues.